Listed below are T cell receptor beta chains from one sample, sequenced in a study of Ad26.COV2.S vaccination and SARS-CoV-2 variants. Sequencing was performed with immunoSEQ multiplex PCR; in TCRdb, only in-frame clones are kept and a portion is missing. The sample lists some 330,000 clones, 90% occurring once. The starting material was peripheral blood, obtained in a trial of Ad26.COV2.S vaccine versus placebo. All receptors come from a person between 18 and 65 years old who received the Ad26.COV2.S COVID-19 vaccine or a placebo. Both conserved end residues are trimmed from each CDR3. Clone size is given for some rows only: seen once, a few or many times, or a class if the clone is expanded.

V	size	CDR3
TRBV15	NA	ATSRAGLERETQY
TRBV5-1	NA	ASSSLGLAGGKAGELF
TRBV5-4	NA	ASSPQGRGGHLTEAF
TRBV5-8	NA	ASSLYQNTGELF
TRBV10-2	NA	ASSEGDTEAF
TRBV7-8	NA	ASSWPGTAHNEQF
TRBV5-6	NA	ASSLSPGELF
TRBV19	NA	ASSMAFTGELF
TRBV30	NA	ACYTDRLEKLF
TRBV5-6	NA	ASSLAGAGQF
TRBV25-1	NA	ASSESGANYGYT
TRBV27	NA	ASSLTGGAGYT
TRBV19	NA	ASSMDRGGEAF
TRBV30	NA	AWSTGSASDTQY
TRBV5-6	NA	ASSRDRNYGYT
TRBV6-5	NA	ASRLGNSPLH
TRBV6-8	NA	ASSYPRTEYNEQF
TRBV12-3/TRBV12-4	NA	ASSLALYYGYT
TRBV27	NA	ASSFSTGGVTYEQY
TRBV6-5	NA	ASSRPPISGNTIY
TRBV15	NA	ATSRVMNTGELF
TRBV4-3	NA	ASSQDPAVLNEKLF
TRBV7-9	once	ASSPSGGYT
TRBV13	few	ASRLLQDTGYT
TRBV5-6	NA	ASSAGQGQQPQH
TRBV7-9	NA	ASSLGQGADTQY
TRBV19	NA	ASSIVFGRFGEAF
TRBV15	NA	ATSPTSGYNTDTQY
TRBV5-1	NA	ASSLGLAGGRYEQY
TRBV18	once	ASSPQIAGGTDTQY
TRBV4-1	NA	ASSQDNTRGELF
TRBV5-1	NA	ASGPGTSGVQETQY
TRBV5-6	NA	ASSWGQGANYGYT
TRBV25-1	NA	ASSGVKLF
TRBV4-1	NA	ASGGTGYNEQF
TRBV2	NA	ASTDNTEAF
TRBV11-2	NA	ASSFGTGGESRLGYT
TRBV30	NA	AWGNLNPSPLH
TRBV11-2	NA	ASSIVLTGGNTIY
TRBV19	NA	ASSIRAHLEAF
TRBV4-1	NA	ASSQTGSSYNEQF
TRBV5-8	NA	ASRWGLDWGTEAF
TRBV6-2/TRBV6-3	NA	ASSYSTGRGGAEAF
TRBV2	NA	ASKVLGANYGYT
TRBV7-2	NA	ASSLAFDWNEQY
TRBV27	NA	ASSYGGVTREKLF
TRBV2	NA	ASSGPESTDTQY
TRBV7-2	once	ASSPGAGGALEKLF
TRBV4-3	NA	ASSTQHTTFYEQY